The 13 T cell receptor beta chains in this list originate from one sample, sequenced in a study of cytomegalovirus exposure and HLA in healthy donors. Some clones are missing from TCRdb's copy, which holds only in-frame ones; the method was immunoSEQ multiplex PCR. The sample records 150,000 to 200,000 clones, 85% being singletons. The sequencing input was PBMCs. The receptor set was obtained from a man between 18 and 29 years old in good health and CMV-seropositive.

The V call is TRBV30, the J call TRBJ1-4, with D perhaps TRBD1 (6 bases). Germline V gene sequence: CDR1 GTSNPN, CDR2 SVGIG (reference sequence). The CDR3 is 17 residues long. Trimming removed 4 bases at V and 0 bases at J, with 18 bases between. For the CDR3, the DNA is TGTGCCTGGATCGAGGCAGGGGCCGTAACAACTAATGAAAAACTGTTTTTT. It is translated as CAWIEAGAVTTNEKLFF.

The V gene is TRBV27, the J gene TRBJ2-7; D is perhaps TRBD2 (5 bases). V was cut by 7 bases and J by 5 bases, with 15 bases left in between. Germline V gene lookup returns CDR1 MNHEY and CDR2 SMNVEV (reference sequence). This CDR3 comprises 13 residues. The CDR3 region has the DNA TGTGCCAGCACTCCCGCGGGTGGGAACGAGCAGTACTTC. It encodes CASTPAGGNEQYF.

The chain has TRBV5-1 and TRBJ2-2, with D tentatively TRBD2 (6 bases). There are 16 residues in the CDR3. Trimming left V 4 bases short and J 5 bases short, with 18 bases between. Germline-derived CDR1 and CDR2 are SGHRS and YFSETQ. As DNA, the CDR3 is TGCGCCAGCAGCAGCCCCGGAGGGCCGGGGACCGGGGAGCTGTTTTTT. It is translated as CASSSPGGPGTGELFF.

This rearrangement joins TRBV28 to TRBJ2-4; weak D call: TRBD1 (6 bases). From germline, CDR1 is MDHEN and CDR2 SYDVKM. The ends were cut back, 5 bases at V and 2 bases at J, with 13 bases in the middle. The CDR3 spans 15 residues. The DNA for the CDR3 is TGTGCCAGCAGTGCCACAGGGAATACCAAAAACATTCAGTACTTC. It is translated as CASSATGNTKNIQYF.

The rearrangement joins TRBV4-1 to TRBJ2-7; 7 nucleotides agree with TRBD1. CDR1 MGHRA and CDR2 YSYEKL come from the germline V gene. The CDR3 has 16 residues. J gave up 0 bases and V 4 bases, and 9 bases lay outside the gene matches. The CDR3 sequence: CASSLVGTDSSYEQYF. In DNA, the CDR3 is TGCGCCAGCAGCCTCGTCGGGACAGATAGCTCCTACGAGCAGTACTTC.

CDR3 nucleotide sequence: TGTGCCAGCGCCGGACTGAGCGAGCAGTACTTC. Translation: CASAGLSEQYF. This chain connects TRBV7-9 to TRBJ2-7, with D possibly TRBD2 on 5 matching bases. This CDR3 is built from 11 residues. Germline CDR1 is SEHNR and CDR2 is FQNEAQ (reference sequence). With 8 bases removed from V and 6 bases from J, the gap between germline ends came to 11 bases.

The CDR3 loop is CASSFGHLGPGANVLTF. CDR3 in DNA: TGTGCCAGCAGCTTTGGTCATCTAGGTCCTGGGGCCAACGTCCTGACTTTC. The rearrangement joins TRBV5-4 to TRBJ2-6, with no clear D. Trimming took 2 bases from V and 2 from J, leaving 14 bases between them. Germline loops: CDR1 SGHNT, CDR2 YYREEE (reference sequence). This CDR3 spans 17 amino acids. The variable domain in full, completed from reference TRBV5-4 and TRBJ2-6, reads ETGVTQSPTHLIKTRGQQVTLRCSSQSGHNTVSWYQQALGQGPQFIFQYYREEENGRGNFPPRFSGLQFPNYSSELNVNALELDDSALYLCASSFGHLGPGANVLTFGAGSRLTVL.

The chain recombines TRBV6-5 with TRBJ1-2; 8 positions agree with TRBD1. The V and J ends lost 5 bases and 5 bases, in that order; junction bases with no gene match: 10. The CDR3 length is 15 residues. Germline V gene lookup returns CDR1 MNHEY and CDR2 SVGAGI. In DNA form, the CDR3 reads TGTGCCAGCAGTACGCGGACAGGGAGGGGGTATGGCTACACCTTC. This encodes CASSTRTGRGYGYTF.

In this sample, this clone turned up once. V and J are TRBV11-2 and TRBJ2-1, with TRBD1 matching 9 bases. The CDR3 has 17 residues. Germline CDR1 is SGHAT and CDR2 is FQNNGV. J gave up 8 bases and V 5 bases, and 16 bases lay outside the gene matches. In nucleotides, the CDR3 is TGTGCCAGCAGCCAAACACTCGGGGGACAGGGAGGAGATGAGCAGTTCTTC. Protein product: CASSQTLGGQGGDEQFF.

This chain links TRBV7-9 with TRBJ2-3; D is perhaps TRBD2 (6 bases). The CDR3 is 18 residues long. The germline V gene has CDR1 SEHNR and CDR2 FQNEAQ (reference sequence). Trimming left V 1 base short and J 4 bases short, with 21 bases between. The CDR3 sequence is CASSLVGGPERGPDTQYF. In DNA form, the CDR3 reads TGTGCCAGCAGCTTAGTCGGGGGACCGGAGAGGGGCCCAGATACGCAGTATTTT.

This clone was seen a single time. The chain recombines TRBV11-2 with TRBJ1-5; TRBD1 is a possible D gene (6 bases). The V end lost 2 bases, the J end lost 4 bases, and 6 bases lay between the germline ends. This CDR3 has 13 residues. Germline CDR1 reads SGHAT; CDR2 reads FQNNGV. The CDR3 DNA is TGTGCCAGCAGCTTACAGGGGAATCAGCCCCAGCATTTT. It encodes CASSLQGNQPQHF.

The chain carries TRBV28 and TRBJ2-5; 10 bases line up with TRBD2. With V trimmed by 8 bases and J by 5 bases, 8 bases remained unmatched. The germline V gene encodes CDR1 MDHEN and CDR2 SYDVKM. The CDR3 extends over 14 amino acids. Written as DNA, the CDR3 is TGTGCCAGCCATATCAGCGGGGGGGAGGAGACCCAGTACTTC. Encoded protein: CASHISGGEETQYF. Using reference TRBV28 and TRBJ2-5 for the parts outside the CDR3, the full variable domain is DVKVTQSSRYLVKRTGEKVFLECVQDMDHENMFWYRQDPGLGLRLIYFSYDVKMKEKGDIPEGYSVSREKKERFSLILESASTNQTSMYLCASHISGGEETQYFGPGTRLLVL.

The chain carries TRBV5-6 and TRBJ2-5, with TRBD1 matching 7 bases. The CDR3 runs 14 residues. V trimming: 4 bases; J trimming: 5 bases; junction bases outside the gene matches: 8. Germline V gene sequence: CDR1 SGHDT, CDR2 YYEEEE. The CDR3 nucleotides are TGTGCCAGCAGCCCACAGGGGCCCCTTGAGACCCAGTACTTC. Amino acid sequence: CASSPQGPLETQYF.